These 23 T cell receptor beta chains came from one sample sequenced in a study of molecular identifiers for immune sequencing clone quantification. TCRdb used MiXCR to reprocess the PCR reads, holding one entry per CDR3 protein. The repertoire has around 460,000 distinct CDR3 sequences, about 22% of them found once; the top ten carry about 0.8%. The specimen sequenced was naive CD8+ T cells from blood, with Jurkat cell RNA spiked in. Subset defined: FACS-sorted CD8+CD4-CCR7+CD45RA+ naive T cells. The receptors were sampled from a human donor in good health. Some libraries in this study had Jurkat cell RNA spiked in.

Concerning this clonotype: It may be a read error: a sequence one base away is much more abundant. The chain joins TRBV27 to TRBJ1-1; D is possibly TRBD1 (5 bases). The germline CDR1 and CDR2 sequences are MNHEY and SMNVEV (reference sequence). The CDR3 has 15 amino acids. CDR3 protein: CASSLIRGGATGASF. As DNA, the CDR3 is TGTGCCAGCAGTTTAATACGGGGGGGTGCCACTGGCGCTTCCTTT.

The rearrangement uses TRBV4-3 and TRBJ1-6, with 9 bases that match TRBD1. V lost 3 bases and J lost 7; bases outside the gene matches: 4. Germline CDR1 LGHNA, CDR2 YSLEER. This CDR3 is 15 amino acids long. The CDR3 coding sequence is TGCGCCAGCAGCCAGTGGACAGGGGAGAATTCACCCCTCCACTTT. Translation gives CASSQWTGENSPLHF.

The table lists this clonotype with a few counts. V gene TRBV7-9 combines with J gene TRBJ2-1, with TRBD2 as a possible D gene (6 bases). V lost 2 bases and J lost 0, with 17 bases in between. The CDR3 spans 18 residues. CDR1 and CDR2 from the germline V gene are SEHNR and FQNEAQ (reference sequence). The CDR3 DNA is TGTGCCAGCAGCTTACCGAGCAGCGGGTTGAGCTCCTACAATGAGCAGTTCTTC. Translating it yields CASSLPSSGLSSYNEQFF. The whole variable domain, filled in from reference TRBV7-9 and TRBJ2-1, reads DTGVSQNPRHKITKRGQNVTFRCDPISEHNRLYWYRQTLGQGPEFLTYFQNEAQLEKSRLLSDRFSAERPKGSFSTLEIQRTEQGDSAMYLCASSLPSSGLSSYNEQFFGPGTRLTVL.

This clonotype was observed at least ten times. The V gene is TRBV6-6, the J gene TRBJ1-5; unclear D gene. Trimming shortened V by 2 bases and J by 4 bases, and 21 bases separated the two germline ends. The CDR3 is 18 residues long. Germline V gene data show CDR1 as MNHNY and CDR2 as SVGAGI (reference sequence). CDR3 region: CASSYPRLSAGGNQPQHF. The CDR3 DNA reads as TGTGCCAGCAGTTACCCCCGGCTCAGCGCGGGCGGAAATCAGCCCCAGCATTTT.

The CDR3 spells CASSIGTGYNEQFF. In nucleotides, the CDR3 is TGTGCCAGTAGTATAGGGACAGGCTACAATGAGCAGTTCTTC. The chain has TRBV19 and TRBJ2-1; 7 bases map to TRBD1. Looked up from germline, CDR1 is LNHDA and CDR2 is SQIVND (reference sequence). The CDR3 has 14 amino acids. V lost 1 base to trimming and J lost 3 bases; unmatched junction nucleotides: 0.

The chain recombines TRBV15 with TRBJ1-1; no firm D call. The V end lost 1 base, the J end lost 3 bases, and 6 bases lay between the germline ends. From germline, CDR1 is LNHNV and CDR2 YYDKDF (reference sequence). The CDR3 loop spans 13 amino acids. In DNA, the CDR3 is TGTGCCACCAGCAGAGTGGGATACACTGAAGCTTTCTTT. Translating it yields CATSRVGYTEAFF.

V is TRBV19 and J is TRBJ1-5; 10 bases are shared with TRBD1. This CDR3 has 16 amino acids. V dropped 0 bases and J dropped 6; count of bases not matched to a gene: 5. Germline CDR1 and CDR2: LNHDA and SQIVND (reference sequence). CDR3 loop: CASSIDMTGGGQPQHF. CDR3 coding DNA: TGTGCCAGTAGTATAGATATGACAGGGGGCGGTCAGCCCCAGCATTTT. Full variable domain (outside the CDR3, taken from reference TRBV19 and TRBJ1-5): DGGITQSPKYLFRKEGQNVTLSCEQNLNHDAMYWYRQDPGQGLRLIYYSQIVNDFQKGDIAEGYSVSREKKESFPLTVTSAQKNPTAFYLCASSIDMTGGGQPQHFGDGTRLSIL.

This clonotype was counted once. A much larger clone lies a single base off, so this may be a read error. The chain couples TRBV7-9 to TRBJ2-5; TRBD1 is a possible D gene (6 bases). CDR3 length equals 12 residues. Germline V gene data show CDR1 as SEHNR and CDR2 as FQNEAQ (reference sequence). CDR3 nucleotides: TGTGCCAGCAGAAACAGGGACGAGACCCAGTGCTTC. Translating it yields CASRNRDETQCF. Full variable domain (remainder filled in from reference TRBV7-9 and TRBJ2-5): DTGVSQNPRHKITKRGQNVTFRCDPISEHNRLYWYRQTLGQGPEFLTYFQNEAQLEKSRLLSDRFSAERPKGSFSTLEIQRTEQGDSAMYLCASRNRDETQCFGPGTRLLVL.

Here the CDR3 DNA reads TGCGCCAGCAGTTTAAGATCCGGGGAGCTGTTTTTT. Translated, it gives CASSLRSGELFF. This chain joins TRBV5-1 and TRBJ2-2; D is unclear. Germline V gene data show CDR1 as SGHRS and CDR2 as YFSETQ. The CDR3 length is 12 residues. The V end lost 5 bases, the J end lost 6 bases, and 8 bases lay between the germline ends. Based on the CDR3 plus reference TRBV5-1 and TRBJ2-2, the full variable domain is KAGVTQTPRYLIKTRGQQVTLSCSPISGHRSVSWYQQTPGQGLQFLFEYFSETQRNKGNFPGRFSGRQFSNSRSEMNVSTLELGDSALYLCASSLRSGELFFGEGSRLTVL.

V usage is TRBV5-6 and J usage is TRBJ2-1; a weak D match, TRBD2 (5 bases). CDR1 and CDR2 from the germline V gene are SGHDT and YYEEEE. Trimming removed 5 bases at V and 6 bases at J, with 18 bases between. The CDR3 length is 15 residues. This chain's CDR3 is CASSYLEDGINEQFF. CDR3 DNA: TGTGCCAGCAGTTACCTTGAGGACGGGATCAATGAGCAGTTCTTC.

This clonotype was detected only once. The chain is built from TRBV6-5 and TRBJ2-2; D perhaps matches TRBD2 (5 bases). The germline V gene has CDR1 MNHEY and CDR2 SVGAGI. The CDR3 is made up of 18 amino acids. Trimming shortened V by 0 bases and J by 3 bases, and 17 bases separated the two germline ends. The CDR3, as DNA: TGTGCCAGCAGTTACTCGCCTAGCCCATCGTTCGACACCGGGGAGCTGTTTTTT. It is translated as CASSYSPSPSFDTGELFF.

Note on this clonotype: A read error may be the cause here, since a much bigger clone is one base away. The genes are TRBV4-3 and TRBJ2-7, with D perhaps matching TRBD1 (6 bases). The V gene lost 0 bases and the J gene lost 3 bases, with 15 bases spanning the gap. The V gene's germline CDR1 is LGHNA and CDR2 YSLEER. The CDR3 runs to 16 residues. The CDR3 is CASSQDLGAEDYEQYF. In nucleotides, the CDR3 is TGCGCCAGCAGCCAAGATCTGGGGGCAGAGGACTACGAGCAGTACTTC.

This clonotype was detected only a few times. The chain combines TRBV27 with TRBJ2-7; no clear D. The CDR3 sequence is 13 residues long. Germline lookup yields CDR1 MNHEY and CDR2 SMNVEV (reference sequence). Deletions cut 3 bases from V and 6 bases from J, with 12 bases between. CDR3 nucleotides: TGTGCCAGCAGTTTCCTGTCAGATCCCGAGCAGTACTTC. This gives the protein CASSFLSDPEQYF.

With regard to this clonotype: Here the CDR3 omits its conserved ending phenylalanine or tryptophan, so a read error is the likely source. This chain uses TRBV7-3 with TRBJ2-7, with 10 nucleotides matching TRBD2. Germline CDR1 reads SGHTA; CDR2 reads FQGTGA. Trimming at V came to 4 bases and at J to 4 bases, leaving 4 bases not matched to a gene. This CDR3 is built from 14 residues. The CDR3 here is CASSSSGRGYEQYS. In nucleotides, the CDR3 is TGTGCCAGCAGCTCCAGCGGGAGGGGTTACGAGCAGTACTCC.

Comment on this clonotype: Germline and junction disagree at one end, which may indicate a read error. This sequence joins TRBV28 and TRBJ2-7; D is possibly TRBD1 or TRBD2 (5 bases each). CDR1 and CDR2 from the germline V gene are MDHEN and SYDVKM. This CDR3 contains 14 residues. Here the CDR3 DNA reads TGTGCCAGCAGTTTGGGGGTAAGGCCCTACGAGCAGTGCTTC. It is translated as CASSLGVRPYEQCF.

This chain joins TRBV27 and TRBJ1-3, with D possibly matching TRBD1 (5 bases). CDR1 MNHEY and CDR2 SMNVEV come from the germline V gene (reference sequence). The CDR3 runs to 15 residues. With 7 bases removed from V and 0 bases from J, the gap between germline ends came to 13 bases. The CDR3 protein is CASTAQAYSGNTIYF. The CDR3, as DNA: TGTGCCAGCACCGCACAGGCTTACTCTGGAAACACCATATATTTT.

V gene TRBV4-1 combines with J gene TRBJ2-5; tentative D call: TRBD1 (6 bases). The CDR3 is made up of 15 amino acids. The germline V gene encodes CDR1 MGHRA and CDR2 YSYEKL. Trimming cost V 0 bases and J 5 bases, with 13 bases left between them. CDR3 amino acids: CASSQDLGGWETQYF. CDR3 nucleotides: TGCGCCAGCAGCCAAGATCTTGGGGGCTGGGAGACCCAGTACTTC.

This clonotype was seen repeatedly, ten times or more. This rearrangement joins TRBV4-1 to TRBJ1-4; unclear D gene. The germline V gene encodes CDR1 MGHRA and CDR2 YSYEKL. Trimming cost V 1 base and J 3 bases, with 6 bases left between them. The CDR3 has 14 residues. For the CDR3, the DNA is TGCGCCAGCAGCCAAGGGCAGTCTAATGAAAAACTGTTTTTT. It translates to CASSQGQSNEKLFF.

Comment on this clonotype: A much larger clone differs from this one at a single base, so this may be a read error. The chain has TRBV7-9 and TRBJ2-2; no definite D call. CDR3 length: 13 amino acids. Trimming took 2 bases from V and 6 from J, leaving 7 bases between them. The germline CDR1 and CDR2 sequences are SEHNR and FQNEAQ (reference sequence). The CDR3 nucleotides are TGTGCCAGCAGCTTAAGTACGTCCGGGGAGCTGTTTTTT. Its protein product is CASSLSTSGELFF.

This clonotype has more than one count but fewer than ten. The chain carries TRBV4-3 and TRBJ2-2; TRBD1 is a possible D gene (5 bases). V lost 5 bases and J 3 bases, leaving 16 bases between the germline ends. This CDR3 contains 16 residues. Germline CDR1 is LGHNA and CDR2 is YSLEER. The CDR3 DNA reads as TGCGCCAGCAGCACAGACCGGGCAGGGTACACCGGGGAGCTGTTTTTT. Translated: CASSTDRAGYTGELFF.

The V gene is TRBV18, the J gene TRBJ2-3; D perhaps matches TRBD2 (6 bases). This CDR3 is 17 amino acids long. The germline CDR1 and CDR2 sequences are KGHSH and LQKENI. Trimming took off 4 bases at V and 2 bases at J, with 19 bases between the two ends. The DNA for the CDR3 is TGTGCCAGCTCACTAATCTACCGGGACTTTGACACAGATACGCAGTATTTT. Translated: CASSLIYRDFDTDTQYF. Full variable domain (remainder filled in from reference TRBV18 and TRBJ2-3): NAGVMQNPRHLVRRRGQEARLRCSPMKGHSHVYWYRQLPEEGLKFMVYLQKENIIDESGMPKERFSAEFPKEGPSILRIQQVVRGDSAAYFCASSLIYRDFDTDTQYFGPGTRLTVL.

This clonotype showed up just a few times. CDR3 nucleotides: TGTGCCAGCAGCCAAGAATGGGGGCGAGGCGACGAGCAGTACTTC. This encodes CASSQEWGRGDEQYF. This chain connects TRBV14 to TRBJ2-7; weak D call: TRBD1 (6 bases). Trimming left V 0 bases short and J 5 bases short, with 14 bases between. The CDR3 has 15 amino acids. The germline V gene encodes CDR1 SGHDN and CDR2 FVKESK.

Details on this clonotype: It may be a read error: a sequence one base away is much more abundant. The J gene is TRBJ1-1, the V gene TRBV7-9, with TRBD1 identical over 7 bases. Unmatched junction bases numbered 10, after V lost 5 bases and J lost 4 bases. Germline lookup yields CDR1 SEHNR and CDR2 FQNEAQ (reference sequence). The CDR3 sequence is 15 residues long. CDR3 loop: CASSTEQGLSTEAFF. For the CDR3, the DNA is TGTGCCAGCAGCACCGAACAGGGGCTGAGCACTGAAGCTTTCTTT.